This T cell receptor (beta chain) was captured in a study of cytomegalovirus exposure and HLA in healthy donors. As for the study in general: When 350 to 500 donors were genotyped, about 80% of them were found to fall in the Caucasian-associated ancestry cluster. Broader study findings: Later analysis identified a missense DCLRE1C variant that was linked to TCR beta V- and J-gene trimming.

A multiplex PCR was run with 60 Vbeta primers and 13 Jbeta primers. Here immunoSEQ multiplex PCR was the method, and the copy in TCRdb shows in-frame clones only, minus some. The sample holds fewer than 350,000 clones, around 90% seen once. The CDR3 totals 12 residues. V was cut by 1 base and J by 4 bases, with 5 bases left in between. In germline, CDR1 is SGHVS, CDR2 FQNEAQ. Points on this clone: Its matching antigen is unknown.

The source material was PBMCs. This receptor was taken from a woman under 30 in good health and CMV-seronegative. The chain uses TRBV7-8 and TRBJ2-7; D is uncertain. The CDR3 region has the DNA TGTGCCAGCAGCTTAGTCGGGTACGAGCAGTACTTC. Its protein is CASSLVGYEQYF. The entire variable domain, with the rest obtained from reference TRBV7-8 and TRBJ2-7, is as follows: GAGVSQSPRYKVAKRGQDVALRCDPISGHVSLFWYQQALGQGPEFLTYFQNEAQLDKSGLPSDRFFAERPEGSVSTLKIQRTQQEDSAVYLCASSLVGYEQYFGPGTRLTVT.